A single sample gave rise to the 25 T cell receptor beta chains below, sequenced in a study of blood T cell repertoires in COVID-19. Sequenced by immunoSEQ multiplex PCR; TCRdb stores in-frame clones only, minus some. Among about 250,000 clones listed, more than 70% were seen once. The sequencing sample was made of peripheral blood. The source of these receptors is a woman of 80 years or more with COVID-19, enrolled during active disease.

This clone was picked up one time. The chain couples TRBV6-1 to TRBJ1-5, with D unresolved. Trimming removed 2 bases at V and 0 bases at J, with 17 bases between. The CDR3 runs 18 residues. In germline, CDR1 is MNHNS, CDR2 SASEGT. The CDR3 sequence: CASSEPPPGSYSNQPQHF. Written as DNA, the CDR3 is TGTGCCAGCAGTGAACCCCCTCCGGGGTCTTATAGCAATCAGCCCCAGCATTTT.

The J gene is TRBJ1-6, the V gene TRBV5-1, with TRBD1 as a possible D gene (5 bases). V shed 4 bases and J shed 8 bases, with 16 bases lying between them. This CDR3 region has 15 residues. Per germline, CDR1 SGHRS and CDR2 YFSETQ. CDR3 sequence (DNA): TGCGCCAGCAGCCCCTTACAGGCTATCGATTCACCCCTCCACTTT. It translates to CASSPLQAIDSPLHF.

This clone was counted a few times. V gene TRBV7-2 combines with J gene TRBJ2-7; possibly TRBD1 for D (5 bases). CDR1 SGHTA and CDR2 FQGNSA come from the germline V gene. The CDR3 totals 16 residues. V dropped 3 bases and J dropped 2 bases, with 17 bases sitting between them. In DNA, the CDR3 is TGTGCCAGCAGCTTCGGGTTAGGCAGGGCGCCCTACGAGCAGTACTTC. It translates to CASSFGLGRAPYEQYF. Supplemented by reference TRBV7-2 and TRBJ2-7, the full variable domain reads GAGVSQSPSNKVTEKGKDVELRCDPISGHTALYWYRQSLGQGLEFLIYFQGNSAPDKSGLPSDRFSAERTGGSVSTLTIQRTQQEDSAVYLCASSFGLGRAPYEQYFGPGTRLTVT.

The chain is built from TRBV28 and TRBJ1-4, with D unclear. The ends were cut back, 2 bases at V and 8 bases at J, with 6 bases in the middle. The CDR3 totals 12 residues. Germline-derived CDR1 and CDR2 are MDHEN and SYDVKM. The CDR3 DNA is TGTGCCAGCAGTTTAACACGCGAAAAACTGTTTTTT. Its protein product is CASSLTREKLFF.

The chain has TRBV4-2 and TRBJ1-3; D unresolved. The CDR3 is 13 residues long. V was shortened by 4 bases and J by 8 bases, with 12 bases between the two germline ends. Germline loops: CDR1 LGHNA, CDR2 YNFKEQ. CDR3 sequence: CASSLDTFDTIYF. The CDR3 region has the DNA TGTGCCAGCAGCCTCGACACTTTCGACACCATATATTTT.

The table lists this clone with a few counts. V and J are TRBV7-2 and TRBJ2-7; D gene uncertain. V shed 0 bases and J shed 2 bases, with 8 bases lying between them. This CDR3 comprises 14 residues. Germline V gene lookup returns CDR1 SGHTA and CDR2 FQGNSA. Here the CDR3 DNA reads TGTGCCAGCAGCTTAGCCAGACACCCCTACGAGCAGTACTTC. It yields the protein CASSLARHPYEQYF.

The V and J genes are TRBV6-6 and TRBJ2-1, with a tentative D call TRBD1 (6 bases). The V end lost 2 bases, the J end lost 1 base, and 9 bases lay between the germline ends. This CDR3 comprises 15 residues. Germline CDR1 MNHNY, CDR2 SVGAGI (reference sequence). The CDR3 DNA is TGTGCCAGCAGTTACCCAACAGGGTCCTACAATGAGCAGTTCTTC. Translation: CASSYPTGSYNEQFF.

The V gene is TRBV19, the J gene TRBJ1-2; weak D call: TRBD1 (5 bases). The germline V gene has CDR1 LNHDA and CDR2 SQIVND (reference sequence). The CDR3 sequence is 14 residues long. Trimming cost V 6 bases and J 10 bases, with 21 bases left between them. The CDR3 nucleotides read TGTGCCAGTAGCCTCACCCCCGACAGCCTTCCCTACACCTTC. Protein sequence: CASSLTPDSLPYTF.

The J gene is TRBJ2-7, the V gene TRBV7-9; 7 nucleotides agree with TRBD2. J lost 1 base, V lost 5 bases, and 11 bases had no gene match. The CDR3 loop spans 16 amino acids. Germline lookup yields CDR1 SEHNR and CDR2 FQNEAQ (reference sequence). In DNA, the CDR3 is TGTGCCAGCAGCCCATATCGGGGGGAGCTATCCTACGAGCAGTACGTC. Residues: CASSPYRGELSYEQYV.

V and J are TRBV24-1 and TRBJ2-5, with a possible D match to TRBD1 (6 bases). The germline V gene encodes CDR1 KGHDR and CDR2 SFDVKD. Trimming took off 4 bases at V and 7 bases at J, with 15 bases between the two ends. The CDR3 length is 14 residues. In DNA form, the CDR3 reads TGTGCCACCAGTGACGTTGCCTTAGGGGGGACCCAGTACTTC. This sequence encodes CATSDVALGGTQYF.

The V call is TRBV28, the J call TRBJ1-5; the D gene is possibly TRBD1 (5 bases). The CDR3 totals 18 residues. Trimming stripped 3 bases from V and 3 bases from J, with 21 bases between. Germline V gene sequence: CDR1 MDHEN, CDR2 SYDVKM. The CDR3 DNA reads as TGTGCCAGCAGTTTCGCGGGAGCGACAGTCCTTAACAATCAGCCCCAGCATTTT. This translates into CASSFAGATVLNNQPQHF. The variable domain in full, with the rest retrieved from reference TRBV28 and TRBJ1-5, is DVKVTQSSRYLVKRTGEKVFLECVQDMDHENMFWYRQDPGLGLRLIYFSYDVKMKEKGDIPEGYSVSREKKERFSLILESASTNQTSMYLCASSFAGATVLNNQPQHFGDGTRLSIL.

A word on this clone: Other DNA sequences in the sample encode the same CDR3. The chain recombines TRBV18 with TRBJ1-6; D is uncertain. The CDR3 has 12 amino acids. V was clipped by 3 bases and J by 8 bases, with 5 bases between them. Germline V gene sequence: CDR1 KGHSH, CDR2 LQKENI. The CDR3 nucleotides are TGTGCCAGCTCACCCTCAGATTCACCCCTCCACTTT. Translated: CASSPSDSPLHF.

This chain uses TRBV5-4 with TRBJ1-1, with TRBD1 matching over 8 bases. Germline CDR1 reads SGHNT; CDR2 reads YYREEE (reference sequence). There are 15 residues in the CDR3. Trimming at V came to 2 bases and at J to 6 bases, leaving 9 bases not matched to a gene. The CDR3: CASSLGGTGRSEAFF. The CDR3 DNA reads TGTGCCAGCAGCTTAGGGGGGACAGGCCGCTCTGAAGCTTTCTTT.

V is TRBV7-2 and J is TRBJ2-5; 8 positions agree with TRBD2. This CDR3 comprises 13 residues. The germline V gene has CDR1 SGHTA and CDR2 FQGNSA. The V gene end was trimmed by 5 bases and the J gene end by 5 bases; junction bases not matched to a gene: 4. The CDR3 sequence: CASSRGGSETQYF. DNA of the CDR3: TGTGCCAGCAGCCGGGGGGGGTCTGAGACCCAGTACTTC.

This chain connects TRBV10-3 to TRBJ2-7; D might be TRBD2 (5 bases). Germline CDR1 is ENHRY and CDR2 is SYGVKD. The CDR3 covers 11 residues. This CDR3 is CAISESLREHV. The CDR3 nucleotides read TGTGCCATCAGTGAGTCGCTCCGGGAACACGTC.

This clone was picked up one time. Written as DNA, the CDR3 is TGTGCCAGCTCAGGGACAGGGATGAACACTGAAGCTTTCTTT. Its translation is CASSGTGMNTEAFF. The chain uses TRBV18 and TRBJ1-1; 9 bases map to TRBD1. V gave up 5 bases and J gave up 0 bases; unmatched junction bases: 1. Germline V gene sequence: CDR1 KGHSH, CDR2 LQKENI. The CDR3 runs 14 residues.

J is TRBJ2-1 and V is TRBV29-1, with D possibly matching TRBD1 (6 bases). Germline V gives CDR1 SQVTM, CDR2 ANQGSEA. The CDR3 is 15 amino acids. V shed 4 bases and J shed 2 bases, with 15 bases lying between them. As DNA, the CDR3 is TGCAGCGTTGGGCAAGGTAGGGGGACCTACAATGAGCAGTTCTTC. Translation gives CSVGQGRGTYNEQFF.

This chain uses TRBV30 with TRBJ2-3; 9 bases are shared with TRBD2. With V trimmed by 2 bases and J by 3 bases, 6 bases remained unmatched. Germline values: CDR1 GTSNPN, CDR2 SVGIG (reference sequence). The CDR3 covers 15 residues. The CDR3 loop reads CAWSRLAGITDTQYF. Written as DNA, the CDR3 is TGTGCCTGGAGTCGTCTAGCGGGGATTACAGATACGCAGTATTTT.

The chain employs TRBV18 and TRBJ2-7; the D is unclear. This CDR3 is built from 15 residues. The germline V gene has CDR1 KGHSH and CDR2 LQKENI. V gave up 3 bases and J gave up 0 bases, with 12 bases separating them. Written as DNA, the CDR3 is TGTGCCAGCTCACCTCAAAGTGGCAGCTCCTACGAGCAGTACTTC. Amino acid sequence: CASSPQSGSSYEQYF. The whole variable domain, remainder taken from reference TRBV18 and TRBJ2-7, is NAGVMQNPRHLVRRRGQEARLRCSPMKGHSHVYWYRQLPEEGLKFMVYLQKENIIDESGMPKERFSAEFPKEGPSILRIQQVVRGDSAAYFCASSPQSGSSYEQYFGPGTRLTVT.

The V call is TRBV4-2, the J call TRBJ2-3; TRBD2 might be the D (5 bases). Per the germline V gene, CDR1 is LGHNA and CDR2 is YNFKEQ. This CDR3 spans 17 amino acids. With 4 bases removed from V and 0 bases from J, the gap between germline ends came to 17 bases. CDR3 in amino acids: CASSPGEADASTDTQYF. The CDR3 DNA follows: TGTGCCAGCAGCCCCGGGGAAGCGGACGCTAGCACAGATACGCAGTATTTT.

The chain joins TRBV30 to TRBJ1-5; D is uncertain. CDR1 and CDR2 from the germline V gene are GTSNPN and SVGIG (reference sequence). The CDR3 consists of 13 residues. The V gene lost 3 bases and the J gene lost 5 bases, with 11 bases spanning the gap. Written as DNA, the CDR3 is TGTGCCTGGAGCGCCATCCGGGATCAGCCCCAGCATTTT. It yields the protein CAWSAIRDQPQHF.

The chain combines TRBV18 with TRBJ1-2, with D possibly being TRBD1 (5 bases). The CDR3 totals 14 residues. The V gene lost 3 bases and the J gene lost 6 bases, with 14 bases spanning the gap. The germline CDR1 and CDR2 sequences are KGHSH and LQKENI. For the CDR3, the DNA is TGTGCCAGCTCACCCTCGGACATGCCTCATGGCTACACCTTC. It encodes CASSPSDMPHGYTF.

V and J are TRBV19 and TRBJ2-1; 8 bases are shared with TRBD2. Germline lookup yields CDR1 LNHDA and CDR2 SQIVND (reference sequence). This CDR3 has 14 residues. The V and J ends lost 2 bases and 7 bases, in that order; junction bases with no gene match: 4. CDR3 amino acids: CASSIRGGLNEQFF. CDR3 DNA sequence: TGTGCCAGTAGTATACGCGGGGGGCTTAATGAGCAGTTCTTC.

The chain joins TRBV6-5 to TRBJ1-2, with D perhaps matching TRBD1 (6 bases). Trimming took 7 bases from V and 7 from J, leaving 13 bases between them. Germline CDR1 reads MNHEY; CDR2 reads SVGAGI. The CDR3 sequence is 12 residues long. The DNA for the CDR3 is TGTGCCAGCACATCAGGGGTGGGTGGCTACACCTTC. Translated, it gives CASTSGVGGYTF.

V usage is TRBV20-1 and J usage is TRBJ1-2; D may be TRBD1 (5 bases). V lost 6 bases and J 5 bases, leaving 7 bases between the germline ends. From germline, CDR1 is DFQATT and CDR2 SNEGSKA (reference sequence). The CDR3 runs to 10 residues. The CDR3 region has the DNA TGCAGTGCGCAGGGTTATGGCTACACCTTC. Protein sequence: CSAQGYGYTF.